At least ten counts were recorded for the clone carrying this T cell receptor beta chain. Its antigen is unidentified. The record originates from a study of T cells in Graves' hyperthyroidism and ophthalmopathy. Amplification of TCR beta CDR3 regions used RNA as the template. Initially, a first-round RT-PCR of the TCR CDR3 employed the HTBI primer set. TCRdb re-analysed the multiplex PCR reads in MiXCR, keeping a single row per CDR3 protein. The sample has about 640,000 distinct CDR3 sequences; roughly 14% are singletons. The CDR3 has 16 amino acids. Germline CDR1 is MNHEY and CDR2 is SVGEGT. V shed 5 bases, J shed 0 bases, and the junction held 4 bases outside the gene matches. General study results and limits: The model's output predicted ophthalmopathy at a median of roughly 6 months prior to onset.

Clinical Activity Scores of at least 3, NOSPECS grades of at least 4 and durations under 3 months characterized ophthalmopathy patients. Lactation, pregnancy, other autoimmune disease or uncontrolled infection excluded patients. The PBMCs had their origin in 8.5 to 10 ml of fresh peripheral blood. This TCR was sampled from a woman aged 45-59 years with Graves' ophthalmopathy. The genes are TRBV6-2 or TRBV6-3 and TRBJ2-1; TRBD2 agrees at 10 bases. The sequencing input was blood. The CDR3 nucleotides are TGTGCCAGCAGTCAGCGGGAGGGGAGCTCCTACAATGAGCAGTTCTTC. It yields the protein CASSQREGSSYNEQFF.